This T cell receptor (beta chain) originates from a study of T-cell reconstitution after alpha-beta-depleted transplantation in children. For TCRbeta, the library was prepared with unique molecular identifiers. MiXCR, run by TCRdb on the PCR reads, gives a single entry per CDR3 protein. The data hold about 350,000 distinct CDR3 sequences, with more than 10% observed a single time. This clonotype has ten or more counts. CDR1 SEHNR and CDR2 FQNEAQ come from the germline V gene (reference sequence). V shed 5 bases and J shed 8 bases, with 9 bases lying between them. The CDR3 has 11 amino acids. The sample here was PBMCs, taken from the stem cell graft. The rearrangement joins TRBV7-9 to TRBJ1-1; no clear D gene. The clonotype comes from a human donor who donated a stem cell graft to a child with Fanconi anemia. The CDR3 here is CASSPLMEAFF. CDR3 DNA: TGTGCCAGCAGCCCACTAATGGAAGCTTTCTTT.